A single sample is the source of the 11 T cell receptor beta chains below, sequenced in a study of blood T cell repertoires in COVID-19. Here immunoSEQ multiplex PCR was the method, and the copy in TCRdb shows in-frame clones only, minus some. The sample shows approximately 110,000 clones, just over 85% of them seen only once. The sample was peripheral blood. These receptors came from a woman between 50 and 59 years old with active or convalescent COVID-19.

This rearrangement joins TRBV20-1 to TRBJ2-7, with a possible D match to TRBD2 (5 bases). The CDR3 covers 11 residues. With 7 bases removed from V and 6 bases from J, the gap between germline ends came to 13 bases. The germline V gene has CDR1 DFQATT and CDR2 SNEGSKA (reference sequence). The DNA for the CDR3 is TGCAGTGGAGGGCCCGCCTTCGAGCAGTACTTC. Protein: CSGGPAFEQYF.

In its sample, this clone was seen once. The chain links TRBV24-1 to TRBJ1-1; D call uncertain. The germline V gene encodes CDR1 KGHDR and CDR2 SFDVKD. V lost 4 bases and J 3 bases, leaving 8 bases between the germline ends. This CDR3 contains 13 residues. As DNA, the CDR3 is TGTGCCACCAGTGAAAGACTGGACACTGAAGCTTTCTTT. This translates into CATSERLDTEAFF.

CDR3 DNA sequence: TGTGCCAGCAGCCAGGGACAGGGGAGGGGGCCCCAGCATTTT. It is translated as CASSQGQGRGPQHF. The chain has TRBV7-2 and TRBJ1-5; 10 bases match TRBD1. Germline loops: CDR1 SGHTA, CDR2 FQGNSA. V lost 5 bases to trimming and J lost 9 bases; unmatched junction nucleotides: 7. The CDR3 totals 14 residues. The full variable domain, its missing parts supplied by reference TRBV7-2 and TRBJ1-5, is GAGVSQSPSNKVTEKGKDVELRCDPISGHTALYWYRQSLGQGLEFLIYFQGNSAPDKSGLPSDRFSAERTGGSVSTLTIQRTQQEDSAVYLCASSQGQGRGPQHFGDGTRLSIL.

The chain combines TRBV10-3 with TRBJ2-1; TRBD2 matches at 10 bases. Germline trimming cut 0 bases from V and 8 bases from J; bases unmatched to any gene: 1. Germline V CDR1 and CDR2: ENHRY, SYGVKD. The CDR3 has 14 amino acids. The CDR3 here is CAISESLAGDEQFF. The CDR3 nucleotides read TGTGCCATCAGTGAGTCGCTAGCGGGAGATGAGCAGTTCTTC.

The table lists this clone with a count of one. The chain uses TRBV18 and TRBJ2-1; tentative D call: TRBD2 (6 bases). Germline V gene lookup returns CDR1 KGHSH and CDR2 LQKENI. This CDR3 comprises 15 residues. V dropped 2 bases and J dropped 5 bases, with 13 bases sitting between them. DNA of the CDR3: TGTGCCAGCTCACCAGCCTCGGGAGTCCACAATGAGCAGTTCTTC. Residues: CASSPASGVHNEQFF.

This chain links TRBV23-1 with TRBJ2-7, with 7 nucleotides matching TRBD2. TRBV23-1 is an ORF; its function is uncertain. J gave up 3 bases and V 6 bases, and 8 bases lay outside the gene matches. The CDR3 loop spans 14 amino acids. DNA for the CDR3: TGCGCCAGCAGCCCCCCCCCGGGAGGCTACGAGCAGTACTTC. It translates to CASSPPPGGYEQYF.

The V and J genes are TRBV7-2 and TRBJ2-7; 10 nucleotides agree with TRBD2. Germline CDR1 is SGHTA and CDR2 is FQGNSA. V was pared by 2 bases and J by 6 bases, with 7 bases of the junction left unmatched. The CDR3 runs 15 residues. CDR3 nucleotide sequence: TGTGCCAGCAGCTTACTAGCGGGAGTTCTTTCCGAGCAGTACTTC. Its translation is CASSLLAGVLSEQYF.

The rearrangement links TRBV12-5 to TRBJ1-2; weak D call: TRBD1 (6 bases). Trimming shortened V by 2 bases and J by 8 bases, and 12 bases separated the two germline ends. The germline CDR1 and CDR2 sequences are LGHNT and FRNRAP. The CDR3 has 13 residues. Here the CDR3 DNA reads TGTGCTAGTGGTTTGATGGCAGGGGAAGGCTACACCTTC. This sequence encodes CASGLMAGEGYTF.

The gene calls are TRBV5-5 and TRBJ1-5; D is unclear. The V and J ends lost 4 bases and 4 bases respectively, with 15 bases between them. The germline CDR1 and CDR2 sequences are SGHKS and YYEKEE (reference sequence). This CDR3 has 15 residues. Written as DNA, the CDR3 is TGTGCCAGCAGCCCGGGATGGACGGCTAATCAGCCCCAGCATTTT. Its translation: CASSPGWTANQPQHF.

The V and J genes are TRBV7-2 and TRBJ2-7, with D perhaps TRBD2 (6 bases). The CDR3 totals 14 residues. The V end lost 3 bases, the J end lost 3 bases, and 12 bases lay between the germline ends. CDR1 is SGHTA and CDR2 is FQGNSA in the germline V gene. This CDR3 is CASSFGDGGYEQYF. The CDR3 DNA follows: TGTGCCAGCAGCTTTGGGGACGGGGGCTACGAGCAGTACTTC.

V and J are TRBV6-2 or TRBV6-3 and TRBJ2-5, with D unresolved. Germline V gene sequence: CDR1 MNHEY, CDR2 SVGEGT. CDR3 length equals 16 residues. V was shortened by 1 base and J by 5 bases, with 17 bases between the two germline ends. The CDR3 DNA reads TGTGCCAGCAGTTACTACTTTCGTAATTCGGGTGAGACCCAGTACTTC. This encodes CASSYYFRNSGETQYF.